This T cell receptor beta chain comes out of a study of early T cells in non-severe SARS-CoV-2 infection. The CDR3 has 13 residues. V was pared by 6 bases and J by 4 bases, with 5 bases of the junction left unmatched. Germline values: CDR1 MNHEY, CDR2 SVGAGI. Individual cDNA molecules were tagged with unique molecular identifiers, the study reported. TCRdb reprocessed the 5' RACE reads via MiXCR and lists one record per CDR3 protein. The table has tens of thousands of distinct CDR3 sequences, under 15% seen once. This clonotype was seen a handful of times. The chain uses TRBV6-5 and TRBJ1-2, with TRBD1 matching over 7 bases. The material sequenced was whole blood. The TCR was taken from an adult who was a healthcare worker with PCR-confirmed SARS-CoV-2 infection or an uninfected control (not recorded which). The CDR3: CASRTGTVYGYTF. The CDR3 nucleotides are TGTGCCAGCAGGACCGGGACAGTCTATGGCTACACCTTC.